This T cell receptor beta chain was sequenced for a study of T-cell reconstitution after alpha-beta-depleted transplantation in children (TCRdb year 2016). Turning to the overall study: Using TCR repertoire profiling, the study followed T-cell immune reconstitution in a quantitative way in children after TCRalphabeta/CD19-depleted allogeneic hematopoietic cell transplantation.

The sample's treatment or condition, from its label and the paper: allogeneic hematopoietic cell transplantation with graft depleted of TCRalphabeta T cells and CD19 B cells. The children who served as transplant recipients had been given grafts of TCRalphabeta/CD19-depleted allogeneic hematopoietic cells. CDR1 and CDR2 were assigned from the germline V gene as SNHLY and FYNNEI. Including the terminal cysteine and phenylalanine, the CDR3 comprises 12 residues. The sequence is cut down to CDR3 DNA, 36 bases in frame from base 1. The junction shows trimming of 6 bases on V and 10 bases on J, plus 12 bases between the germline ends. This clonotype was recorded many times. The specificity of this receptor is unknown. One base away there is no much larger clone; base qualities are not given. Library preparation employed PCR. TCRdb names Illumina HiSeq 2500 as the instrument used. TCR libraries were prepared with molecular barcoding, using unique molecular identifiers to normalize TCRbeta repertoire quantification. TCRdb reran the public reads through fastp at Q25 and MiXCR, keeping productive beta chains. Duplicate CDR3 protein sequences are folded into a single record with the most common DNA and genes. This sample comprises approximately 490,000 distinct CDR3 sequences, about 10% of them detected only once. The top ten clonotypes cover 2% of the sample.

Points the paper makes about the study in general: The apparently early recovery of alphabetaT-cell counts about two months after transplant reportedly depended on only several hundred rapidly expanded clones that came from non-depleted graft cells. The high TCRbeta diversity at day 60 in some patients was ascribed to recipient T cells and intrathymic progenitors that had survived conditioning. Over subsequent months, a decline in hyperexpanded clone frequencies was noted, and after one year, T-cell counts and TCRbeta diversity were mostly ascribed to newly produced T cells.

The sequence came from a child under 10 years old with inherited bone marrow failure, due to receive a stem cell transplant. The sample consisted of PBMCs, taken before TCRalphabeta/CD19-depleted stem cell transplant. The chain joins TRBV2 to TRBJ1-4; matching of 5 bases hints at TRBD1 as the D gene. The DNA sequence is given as TGTGCCAGCAGCCCGGGACGGGGAAAACTGTTTTTT. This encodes CASSPGRGKLFF.